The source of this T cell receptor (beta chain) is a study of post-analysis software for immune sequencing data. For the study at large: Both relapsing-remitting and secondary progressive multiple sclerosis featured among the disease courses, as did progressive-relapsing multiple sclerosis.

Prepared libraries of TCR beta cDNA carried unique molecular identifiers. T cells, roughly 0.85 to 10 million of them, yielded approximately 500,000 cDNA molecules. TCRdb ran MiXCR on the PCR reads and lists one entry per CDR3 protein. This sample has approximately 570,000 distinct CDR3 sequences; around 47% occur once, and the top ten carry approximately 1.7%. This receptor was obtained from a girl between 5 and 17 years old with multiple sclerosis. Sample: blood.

CDR3 in amino acids: CSAPQGTNYGYTF. The CDR3 DNA reads as TGCAGTGCTCCTCAGGGAACTAACTATGGCTACACCTTC. The chain is built from TRBV20-1 and TRBJ1-2; D is perhaps TRBD1 (5 bases). V lost 5 bases and J 0 bases, leaving 10 bases between the germline ends. CDR1 is DFQATT, CDR2 SNEGSKA, per germline (reference sequence). This CDR3 has 13 amino acids.